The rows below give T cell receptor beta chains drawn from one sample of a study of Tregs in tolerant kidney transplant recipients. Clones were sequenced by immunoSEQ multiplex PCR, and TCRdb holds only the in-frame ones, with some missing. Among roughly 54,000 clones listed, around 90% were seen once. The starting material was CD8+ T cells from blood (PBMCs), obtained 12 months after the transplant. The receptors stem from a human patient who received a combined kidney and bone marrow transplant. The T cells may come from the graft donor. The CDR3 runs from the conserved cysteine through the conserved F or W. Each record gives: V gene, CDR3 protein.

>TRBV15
CATSSAGLAGVYEQYF
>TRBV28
CASSFRGSGTEAFF
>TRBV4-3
CASSLNRATEAFF
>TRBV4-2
CASSQVTGEQTHSPLHF
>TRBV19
CASSTYSASQPQHF
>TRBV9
CASSVDEGLGGTGELFF
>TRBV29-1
CSVEGLSGNYEQYF
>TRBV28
CASTITGSYPQHF
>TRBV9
CASSVGGAGNEQFF
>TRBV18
CASSPDGGRTYNEQFF
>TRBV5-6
CASSLGSGGSSSYNEQFF
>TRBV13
CASSQLAGEDTQYF
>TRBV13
CASSFPSGSTEAFF